These 30 T cell receptor beta chains came from one sample sequenced in a study of T cells after yellow fever vaccination. TCRdb independently ran MiXCR on the 5' RACE reads; one entry per CDR3 protein. The data hold 250,000 to 300,000 distinct CDR3 sequences, with roughly 5.6% observed a single time. Sequenced material: CD4+ T cells sorted from PBMCs, taken on the day of the yellow fever booster vaccination. These receptors came from a man in his late teens or twenties who received the YFV17D yellow fever vaccine.

This clonotype was counted only a few times. V is TRBV5-1 and J is TRBJ2-5, with D possibly TRBD1 on 6 matching bases. CDR3 length: 15 residues. Germline-derived CDR1 and CDR2 are SGHRS and YFSETQ. Trimming took off 0 bases at V and 5 bases at J, with 14 bases between the two ends. Here the CDR3 DNA reads TGCGCCAGCAGCTTGGCGGGAACAGGGCGCGAGACCCAGTACTTC. Translating gives CASSLAGTGRETQYF.

The rearrangement links TRBV7-2 to TRBJ2-2; D is undetermined. Germline V gives CDR1 SGHTA, CDR2 FQGNSA. Trimming shortened V by 2 bases and J by 3 bases, and 7 bases separated the two germline ends. The CDR3 runs to 14 residues. The CDR3 spells CASSLNSHTGELFF. The CDR3 DNA reads TGTGCCAGCAGCTTAAACTCCCACACCGGGGAGCTGTTTTTT.

This clonotype was observed a handful of times. V is TRBV6-5 and J is TRBJ1-6; TRBD1 matches at 7 bases. The CDR3 extends over 16 amino acids. The germline V gene encodes CDR1 MNHEY and CDR2 SVGAGI. Germline trimming cut 6 bases from V and 4 bases from J; bases unmatched to any gene: 9. CDR3 loop: CASSRDRKTYNSPLHF. As DNA, the CDR3 is TGTGCCAGCAGCCGGGACAGAAAAACTTATAATTCACCCCTCCACTTT.

V is TRBV10-3 and J is TRBJ2-5; 8 bases are a match to TRBD2. This CDR3 contains 13 residues. Germline assignment: CDR1 ENHRY and CDR2 SYGVKD. The V gene end was trimmed by 10 bases and the J gene end by 5 bases; junction bases not matched to a gene: 9. This CDR3 is CATNRLARETQYF. Here the CDR3 DNA reads TGTGCCACGAATCGACTAGCGCGGGAGACCCAGTACTTC.

The table lists this clonotype with a few counts. This chain joins TRBV6-1 and TRBJ1-5; D gene unclear. The V gene lost 2 bases and the J gene lost 4 bases, with 6 bases spanning the gap. Germline CDR1 is MNHNS and CDR2 is SASEGT. The CDR3 is 13 amino acids. CDR3 loop: CASSEQLNQPQHF. The CDR3 bases are TGTGCCAGCAGTGAACAGCTTAATCAGCCCCAGCATTTT.

This clonotype was picked up many times. This chain joins TRBV4-1 and TRBJ1-4; D is ambiguous. V gave up 3 bases and J gave up 8 bases, with 25 bases separating them. From germline, CDR1 is MGHRA and CDR2 YSYEKL. The CDR3 runs 18 residues. CDR3 region: CASSQVKIIRWHVEKLFF. CDR3 in DNA: TGCGCCAGCAGCCAGGTCAAGATCATTCGGTGGCACGTGGAAAAACTGTTTTTT.

The gene calls are TRBV7-6 and TRBJ2-1; TRBD2 aligns across 8 bases. V trimming: 4 bases; J trimming: 4 bases; junction bases outside the gene matches: 6. The CDR3 totals 15 residues. CDR1 and CDR2 from the germline V gene are SGHVS and FNYEAQ. In DNA, the CDR3 is TGTGCCAGCAGCTCCCGGGGGGGCCCATACAATGAGCAGTTCTTC. This codes for CASSSRGGPYNEQFF.

The chain uses TRBV20-1 and TRBJ2-7; weak D call: TRBD2 (6 bases). V lost 3 bases to trimming and J lost 1 base, with 13 bases between them. This CDR3 region has 14 residues. The germline V gene encodes CDR1 DFQATT and CDR2 SNEGSKA (reference sequence). CDR3 coding DNA: TGCAGTGCTAGGAGCGCTAGCGATTCCTACGAGCAGTACTTC. Its protein product is CSARSASDSYEQYF.

This clonotype appeared a few times. This chain connects TRBV2 to TRBJ1-4, with D uncertain. V lost 7 bases to trimming and J lost 0 bases, with 9 bases between them. Germline V gene sequence: CDR1 SNHLY, CDR2 FYNNEI. The CDR3 is 14 amino acids. CDR3 coding DNA: TGTGCCAGCAAAAGGGAATCAACTAATGAAAAACTGTTTTTT. Its translation is CASKRESTNEKLFF.

This clonotype has just a few counts. The chain couples TRBV4-2 to TRBJ2-1; 9 bases are shared with TRBD2. The V segment lost 1 base and the J segment 3 bases; nucleotides outside the gene matches: 4. CDR1 and CDR2 (germline): LGHNA, YNFKEQ. The CDR3 length is 16 residues. As DNA, the CDR3 is TGTGCCAGCAGCCAAGGGCTAGCGGGAATCTACAATGAGCAGTTCTTC. It codes for CASSQGLAGIYNEQFF.

This clonotype was observed a few times. This rearrangement joins TRBV6-5 to TRBJ2-5, with TRBD1 matching over 7 bases. V was clipped by 2 bases and J by 5 bases; unmatched bases: 5. The CDR3 covers 14 residues. CDR1 MNHEY and CDR2 SVGAGI come from the germline V gene. CDR3 sequence reads: CASSYGPRGETQYF. CDR3 bases: TGTGCCAGCAGTTACGGCCCCAGGGGGGAGACCCAGTACTTC.

This clonotype was observed at least ten times. This sequence joins TRBV11-2 and TRBJ2-2; D is uncertain. Germline CDR1 SGHAT, CDR2 FQNNGV. Trimming removed 2 bases at V and 6 bases at J, with 4 bases between. The CDR3 runs to 12 residues. DNA for the CDR3: TGTGCCAGCAGCTTACTAGCCGGGGAGCTGTTTTTT. It codes for CASSLLAGELFF.

This chain uses TRBV7-2 with TRBJ2-7; 10 bases align to TRBD1. Germline V gene data show CDR1 as SGHTA and CDR2 as FQGNSA. V was pared by 4 bases and J by 3 bases, with 3 bases of the junction left unmatched. This CDR3 region has 14 residues. CDR3 in amino acids: CASSYGTGVYEQYF. In nucleotides, the CDR3 is TGTGCCAGCAGCTACGGGACAGGGGTCTACGAGCAGTACTTC.

This clonotype was seen only a few times. The V and J genes are TRBV28 and TRBJ1-5; no reliable D call. V dropped 2 bases and J dropped 6 bases, with 5 bases sitting between them. Germline V gene lookup returns CDR1 MDHEN and CDR2 SYDVKM. This CDR3 is 12 amino acids long. Written as DNA, the CDR3 is TGTGCCAGCAGTTTACAGATTCAGCCCCAGCATTTT. Translation gives CASSLQIQPQHF.

There are a few counts of this clonotype. CDR3 region: CASSPVGGLTDTQYF. The CDR3 nucleotides read TGTGCCAGCAGCCCCGTTGGGGGGCTCACAGATACGCAGTATTTT. The V and J genes are TRBV7-8 and TRBJ2-3, with D perhaps being TRBD1 or TRBD2 (6 bases each). V was cut by 5 bases and J by 2 bases, with 14 bases left in between. Germline V CDR1 and CDR2: SGHVS, FQNEAQ. This CDR3 region has 15 residues.

This clonotype was seen at least ten times. The gene calls are TRBV24-1 and TRBJ2-3; D may be TRBD1 (6 bases). Germline assignment: CDR1 KGHDR and CDR2 SFDVKD. The CDR3 is 14 amino acids. Trimming left V 6 bases short and J 0 bases short, with 9 bases between. The DNA for the CDR3 is TGTGCCACCAGTCAGGACAGCAGCACAGATACGCAGTATTTT. It specifies CATSQDSSTDTQYF.

This clonotype was seen a handful of times. This chain joins TRBV10-3 and TRBJ2-3; 8 bases agree with TRBD2. CDR3 length: 14 residues. From germline, CDR1 is ENHRY and CDR2 SYGVKD. V lost 6 bases, J lost 4 bases, and 6 bases stayed unmatched. CDR3 sequence reads: CAIRGAGESDTQYF. For the CDR3, the DNA is TGTGCCATCAGAGGAGCGGGGGAATCAGATACGCAGTATTTT.

This rearrangement joins TRBV5-1 to TRBJ2-2; D is unresolved. CDR1 is SGHRS, CDR2 YFSETQ, per germline. Deletions cut 4 bases from V and 8 bases from J, with 6 bases between. The CDR3 extends over 11 amino acids. The CDR3 DNA reads TGCGCCAGCAGCCGTCAGGGGGAGCTGTTTTTT. It encodes CASSRQGELFF.

This clonotype has a count of ten or more. The chain links TRBV12-3 or TRBV12-4 to TRBJ2-1; D is perhaps TRBD2 (7 bases). Trimming took 5 bases from V and 9 from J, leaving 17 bases between them. CDR3 size: 14 residues. Here the CDR3 DNA reads TGTGCCAGCAGTCCGCAGGCGGGGGCTGGTGAGCAGTTCTTC. It specifies CASSPQAGAGEQFF.

This clonotype has a handful of counts. The chain couples TRBV24-1 to TRBJ2-3; the match to TRBD2 covers 7 bases. This CDR3 comprises 13 residues. In germline, CDR1 is KGHDR, CDR2 SFDVKD. The V gene end was trimmed by 5 bases and the J gene end by 5 bases; junction bases not matched to a gene: 3. The CDR3 nucleotides read TGTGCCACCAGTGGAGCGGGGTTAGATACGCAGTATTTT. Translation gives CATSGAGLDTQYF.

The rearrangement links TRBV2 to TRBJ2-5; D is ambiguous. Trimming stripped 7 bases from V and 3 bases from J, with 9 bases between. The CDR3 runs to 12 residues. From germline, CDR1 is SNHLY and CDR2 FYNNEI. The DNA for the CDR3 is TGTGCCAGCACAGACCAAAAAGAGACCCAGTACTTC. Protein: CASTDQKETQYF.

At least ten counts were recorded for this clonotype. The rearrangement joins TRBV10-3 to TRBJ1-5; D may be TRBD1 (6 bases). V lost 4 bases, J lost 7 bases, and 14 bases lay in between. The germline V gene has CDR1 ENHRY and CDR2 SYGVKD. CDR3 length equals 14 residues. The CDR3, as DNA: TGTGCCATCAGTGCCGGGACCGGGGGCCAGCCCCAGCATTTT. It codes for CAISAGTGGQPQHF.

The rearrangement uses TRBV6-5 and TRBJ1-5; D might be TRBD1 (5 bases). The CDR3 extends over 13 amino acids. Trimming took off 8 bases at V and 5 bases at J, with 13 bases between the two ends. The germline CDR1 and CDR2 sequences are MNHEY and SVGAGI. The CDR3 here is CASRRGRDQPQHF. CDR3 nucleotide sequence: TGTGCCAGCCGCCGGGGCCGGGATCAGCCCCAGCATTTT.

This clonotype is deemed medium-sized (0.01 to 0.1%). The chain links TRBV7-9 to TRBJ2-5; either TRBD1 or TRBD2 may fit D (5 bases each). The germline V and J ends were trimmed by 1 base and 5 bases, with 8 bases remaining between them. The CDR3 runs to 13 residues. Germline V gene lookup returns CDR1 SEHNR and CDR2 FQNEAQ (reference sequence). CDR3 in amino acids: CASSLVGTETQYF. The CDR3 region has the DNA TGTGCCAGCAGCTTAGTTGGGACGGAGACCCAGTACTTC.

The V gene is TRBV6-2 or TRBV6-3, the J gene TRBJ2-3; TRBD2 aligns across 13 bases. The CDR3 is made up of 19 amino acids. Per germline, CDR1 MNHEY and CDR2 SVGEGT. V lost 5 bases and J lost 1; bases outside the gene matches: 12. The CDR3 DNA follows: TGTGCCAGCAGTCCCCGGACTAGCGGGGGAACCTGGGGCACAGATACGCAGTATTTT. Amino acids: CASSPRTSGGTWGTDTQYF.

This clonotype showed up just a few times. CDR3 protein: CAWSVGYGYTF. DNA of the CDR3: TGTGCCTGGAGTGTCGGGTATGGCTACACCTTC. J is TRBJ1-2 and V is TRBV30; D unclear. From germline, CDR1 is GTSNPN and CDR2 SVGIG (reference sequence). V was clipped by 0 bases and J by 5 bases, with 4 bases between them. The CDR3 contains 11 residues.

This clonotype was recorded many times. The chain uses TRBV5-1 and TRBJ2-2; 12 nucleotides line up with TRBD2. The ends lost 4 bases at V and 4 bases at J; junction bases unmatched: 2. The germline CDR1 and CDR2 sequences are SGHRS and YFSETQ. The CDR3 has 15 residues. The CDR3 reads CASSPGLAGTGELFF. In DNA form, the CDR3 reads TGCGCCAGCAGCCCGGGACTAGCGGGCACCGGGGAGCTGTTTTTT. The variable domain in full, completed from reference TRBV5-1 and TRBJ2-2, reads KAGVTQTPRYLIKTRGQQVTLSCSPISGHRSVSWYQQTPGQGLQFLFEYFSETQRNKGNFPGRFSGRQFSNSRSEMNVSTLELGDSALYLCASSPGLAGTGELFFGEGSRLTVL.

The V gene is TRBV5-4, the J gene TRBJ2-1; 9 bases are a match to TRBD2. Trimming at V came to 4 bases and at J to 6 bases, leaving 14 bases not matched to a gene. The CDR3 has 17 amino acids. CDR1 and CDR2 (germline): SGHNT, YYREEE (reference sequence). The CDR3 reads CASSHTAAGGLRNEQFF. The CDR3 nucleotides are TGTGCCAGCAGCCACACCGCCGCGGGGGGGCTTCGCAATGAGCAGTTCTTC.

This clonotype was recorded at least ten times. The CDR3 DNA sequence: TGCGCCAGTGGACAAAGGGCTTTCTTT. The encoded protein is CASGQRAFF. The chain has TRBV10-2 and TRBJ1-1; weak D call: TRBD1 (5 bases). Per germline, CDR1 WSHSY and CDR2 SAAADI. The CDR3 length is 9 residues. V lost 9 bases to trimming and J lost 11 bases, with 10 bases between them.

This clonotype was picked up a small number of times. The chain couples TRBV28 to TRBJ1-5, with 9 bases that match TRBD1. Per germline, CDR1 MDHEN and CDR2 SYDVKM. V shed 4 bases and J 7 bases; nucleotides not matched to a gene: 8. CDR3 size: 15 residues. CDR3 residues: CASSSTGGGVQPQHF. The DNA of the CDR3 is TGTGCCAGCAGTTCGACAGGGGGAGGAGTGCAGCCCCAGCATTTT. Variable domain in full (rest from reference TRBV28 and TRBJ1-5): DVKVTQSSRYLVKRTGEKVFLECVQDMDHENMFWYRQDPGLGLRLIYFSYDVKMKEKGDIPEGYSVSREKKERFSLILESASTNQTSMYLCASSSTGGGVQPQHFGDGTRLSIL.